The clone carrying this TCR beta chain was detected ten times or more. With V trimmed by 6 bases and J by 5 bases, 11 bases remained unmatched. Germline V CDR1 and CDR2: DFQATT, SNEGSKA (reference sequence). The CDR3 loop spans 14 amino acids. From RNA, the CDR3 regions of TCR beta chains were amplified and sequenced. RT-PCR with HTBI primers came first, then second-round multiplex PCR. TCRdb redid the calling of the multiplex PCR reads with MiXCR, one entry per CDR3 protein. In the table there are 400,000 to 500,000 distinct CDR3 sequences, around 21% of which are singletons. The hyperthyroidism patients, aged 18 to 65, had been newly diagnosed, with under 2 months' duration. These data belong to a study of Graves' ophthalmopathy and Graves' hyperthyroidism. On the study more broadly: There was a collection of peripheral blood at initial diagnosis, before any treatment.

This receptor was taken from a young woman with stable Graves' hyperthyroidism. Sequenced material: peripheral blood. This chain uses TRBV20-1 with TRBJ2-5, with 8 bases identical to TRBD1. Here the CDR3 DNA reads TGCAGTGCGGGATCGACAGGGGCGCCTGAGACCCAGTACTTC. It is translated as CSAGSTGAPETQYF.